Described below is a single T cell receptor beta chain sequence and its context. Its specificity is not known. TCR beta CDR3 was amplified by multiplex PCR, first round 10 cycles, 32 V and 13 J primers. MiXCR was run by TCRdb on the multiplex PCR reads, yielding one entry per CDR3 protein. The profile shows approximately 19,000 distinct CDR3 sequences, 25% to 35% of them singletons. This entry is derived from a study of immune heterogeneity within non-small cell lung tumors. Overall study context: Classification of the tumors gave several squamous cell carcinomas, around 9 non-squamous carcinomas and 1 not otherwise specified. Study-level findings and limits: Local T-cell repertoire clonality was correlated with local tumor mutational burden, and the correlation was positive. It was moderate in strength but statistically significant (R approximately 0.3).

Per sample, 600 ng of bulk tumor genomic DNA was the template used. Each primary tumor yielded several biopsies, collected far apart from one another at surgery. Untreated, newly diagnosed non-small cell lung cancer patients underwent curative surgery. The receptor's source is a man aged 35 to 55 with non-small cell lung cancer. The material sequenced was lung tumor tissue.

The CDR3 sequence: CASSQVHGVVYEQYF. For the CDR3, the DNA is TGCGCCAGCAGCCAAGTGCATGGTGTGGTTTACGAGCAGTACTTC. The V and J genes are TRBV4-1 and TRBJ2-7; no clear D. Germline CDR1 is MGHRA and CDR2 is YSYEKL. The CDR3 totals 15 residues. Trimming shortened V by 1 base and J by 4 bases, and 14 bases separated the two germline ends.